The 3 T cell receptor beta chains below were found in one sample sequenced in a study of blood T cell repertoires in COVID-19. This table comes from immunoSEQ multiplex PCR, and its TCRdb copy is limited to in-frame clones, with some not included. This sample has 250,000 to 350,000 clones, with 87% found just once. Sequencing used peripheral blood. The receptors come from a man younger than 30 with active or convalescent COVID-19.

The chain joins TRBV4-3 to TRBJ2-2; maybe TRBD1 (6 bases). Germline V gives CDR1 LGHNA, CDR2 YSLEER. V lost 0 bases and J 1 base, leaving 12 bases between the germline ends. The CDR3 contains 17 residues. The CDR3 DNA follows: TGCGCCAGCAGCCAAGAGATCGCCAGGGGGAACACCGGGGAGCTGTTTTTT. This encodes CASSQEIARGNTGELFF.

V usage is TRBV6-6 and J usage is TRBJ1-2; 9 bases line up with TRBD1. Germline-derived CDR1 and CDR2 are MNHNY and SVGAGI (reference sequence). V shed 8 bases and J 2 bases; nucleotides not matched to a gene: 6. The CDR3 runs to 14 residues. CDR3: CASDRDRVNYGYTF. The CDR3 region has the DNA TGTGCCAGCGACAGGGACAGGGTAAACTATGGCTACACCTTC.

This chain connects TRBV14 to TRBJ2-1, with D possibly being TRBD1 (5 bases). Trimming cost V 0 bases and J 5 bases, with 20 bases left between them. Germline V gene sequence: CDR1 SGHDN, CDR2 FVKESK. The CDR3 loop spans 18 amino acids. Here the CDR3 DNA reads TGTGCCAGCAGCCAAGATTTTTGGCCGGCAGGGAAAAACAATGAGCAGTTCTTC. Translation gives CASSQDFWPAGKNNEQFF.